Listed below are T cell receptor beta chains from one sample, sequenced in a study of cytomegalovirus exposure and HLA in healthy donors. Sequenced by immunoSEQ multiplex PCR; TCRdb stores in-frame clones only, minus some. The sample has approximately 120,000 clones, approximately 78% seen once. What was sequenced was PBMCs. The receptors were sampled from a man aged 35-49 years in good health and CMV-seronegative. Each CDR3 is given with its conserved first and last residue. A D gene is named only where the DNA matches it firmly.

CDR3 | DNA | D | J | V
CSAPRDRGAFF | TGCAGTGCTCCCCGGGACAGGGGTGCTTTCTTT | TRBD1 | TRBJ1-1 | TRBV20-1
CASSPGHTGAQETQYF | TGTGCCAGCTCACCCGGACATACAGGGGCGCAAGAGACCCAGTACTTC | TRBD1 | TRBJ2-5 | TRBV18
CASSNLDRNTEAFF | TGTGCCAGTAGTAACTTGGACAGGAACACTGAAGCTTTCTTT | - | TRBJ1-1 | TRBV19
CASSLVGPRRNEQFF | TGTGCCAGCAGCTTGGTGGGCCCCCGGCGCAATGAGCAGTTCTTC | - | TRBJ2-1 | TRBV5-6
CATSSHLNTEAFF | TGTGCCACCAGCAGCCATTTGAACACTGAAGCTTTCTTT | - | TRBJ1-1 | TRBV15
CASSLAIRTGNTIYF | TGTGCCAGCAGTCTAGCAATACGAACTGGAAACACCATATATTTT | - | TRBJ1-3 | TRBV28
CASSLGGVSYEQYF | TGTGCCAGCAGTTTGGGCGGGGTCTCCTACGAGCAGTACTTC | - | TRBJ2-7 | TRBV7-3
CASSQAFFSSYNEQFF | TGCGCCAGCAGCCAAGCCTTCTTCAGCTCCTACAATGAGCAGTTCTTC | - | TRBJ2-1 | TRBV4-3
CASSLSTRLEEKLFF | TGTGCCAGCAGTTTATCGACCAGGTTGGAAGAAAAACTGTTTTTT | - | TRBJ1-4 | TRBV27
CASSLGQVNSPLHF | TGTGCCAGCAGCTTAGGTCAGGTGAATTCACCCCTCCACTTT | - | TRBJ1-6 | TRBV7-9
CASSLEGGVGGYTF | TGCGCCAGCAGCTTGGAGGGGGGGGTCGGCGGCTACACCTTC | - | TRBJ1-2 | TRBV5-1
CASSLYTAETQYF | TGTGCCAGCAGTTTATATACAGCTGAGACCCAGTACTTC | - | TRBJ2-5 | TRBV27
CAISDRTGVDYEQYF | TGTGCCATCAGTGATCGAACAGGGGTTGATTACGAGCAGTACTTC | TRBD1 | TRBJ2-7 | TRBV10-3
CASSSRGGADNEQFF | TGTGCCAGCAGCTCGCGGGGGGGTGCAGACAATGAGCAGTTCTTC | TRBD2 | TRBJ2-1 | TRBV7-2
CASKPNPSGPQHF | TGTGCCAGCAAACCTAACCCGTCCGGGCCCCAGCATTTT | - | TRBJ1-5 | TRBV6-1
CASSETGTTNEKLFF | TGTGCCAGCAGCGAGACAGGCACAACTAATGAAAAACTGTTTTTT | - | TRBJ1-4 | TRBV9
CASSLSGTGVLGQYF | TGTGCCAGCAGTTTATCCGGGACAGGGGTCTTAGGGCAGTACTTC | TRBD1 | TRBJ2-7 | TRBV27
CACRDQETQYF | TGTGCCTGCAGGGATCAAGAGACCCAGTACTTC | - | TRBJ2-5 | TRBV30
CASSKPQSANYGYTF | TGTGCCAGTAGTAAACCCCAGTCAGCTAACTATGGCTACACCTTC | - | TRBJ1-2 | TRBV19
CASSPQGLVGLGYTF | TGTGCCAGCAGCCCGCAGGGGCTAGTGGGCCTGGGGTACACCTTC | - | TRBJ1-2 | TRBV14